This TCR beta chain was profiled in a study of CD8 T cells in Susac syndrome. The study's findings and limits: The authors acknowledged that their TCR sequencing and HLA analysis involved a relatively small number of individuals.

Remarks on this clonotype: The antigen remains undetermined.

Random hexamers were used to reverse transcribe roughly 0.5 to 1 ug of RNA. An immunoSEQ multiplex PCR amplified TCR beta CDR3 over 54 Vbeta and 13 Jbeta. Using its own MiXCR run on the immunoSEQ multiplex PCR reads, TCRdb lists one record per CDR3 protein. This sample has some 300,000 distinct CDR3 sequences; 70% to 90% occur once, and the top ten carry about 0.11%. V shed 1 base and J shed 2 bases, with 14 bases lying between them. Germline V lookup: CDR1 SGHDN, CDR2 FVKESK. This CDR3 has 16 amino acids. The specimen sequenced was CD8+ T cells from PBMCs. The clonotype comes from a human donor with multiple sclerosis. V gene TRBV14 combines with J gene TRBJ2-5; D is possibly TRBD2 (5 bases). The CDR3 DNA reads TGTGCCAGCAGCCAAGTTGGTAGGAGGATGCAAGAGACCCAGTACTTC. It codes for CASSQVGRRMQETQYF.